This T cell receptor (beta chain) was captured by sequencing in a study of cytomegalovirus exposure and HLA in healthy donors. Regarding the study as a whole: Researchers had no immune exposure information except CMV serostatus available. Productive status was seen about 87% or about 30% of the time for most TCR beta V segments in an earlier analysis.

PCR used 60 Vbeta primers and 13 Jbeta primers. TCRdb's copy holds only in-frame clones and misses some; the assay was immunoSEQ multiplex PCR. The profile shows 90,000 to 120,000 clones, about four fifths of them singletons. The germline V gene has CDR1 LNHNV and CDR2 YYDKDF (reference sequence). V shed 0 bases, J shed 10 bases, and the junction held 0 bases outside the gene matches. CDR3 size: 13 residues. This clone was detected only once. Its antigen is as yet unknown. This clonotype originated in a female donor in good health and CMV-seropositive. J is TRBJ1-6 and V is TRBV15; 7 bases are shared with TRBD1. The sequenced sample was PBMCs. The CDR3 loop reads CATSREQGSPLHF. CDR3 coding DNA: TGTGCCACCAGCAGAGAACAGGGGTCACCCCTCCACTTT. Together with reference TRBV15 and TRBJ1-6, the CDR3 gives the full variable domain: DAMVIQNPRYQVTQFGKPVTLSCSQTLNHNVMYWYQQKSSQAPKLLFHYYDKDFNNEADTPDNFQSRRPNTSFCFLDIRSPGLGDTAMYLCATSREQGSPLHFGNGTRLTVT.